Listed below are T cell receptor beta chains from one sample, sequenced in a study of T cells in pancreatic ductal adenocarcinoma. Assay used: immunoSEQ multiplex PCR; TCRdb lists only in-frame clones, some missing. The data show 30,000 or so clones, more than 80% seen once. The sequenced sample consisted of PBMCs. These receptor sequences come from a human donor with pancreatic ductal adenocarcinoma. Both conserved end residues are part of each CDR3. The D gene is left open where the match is weak. A row's size may be missing; if present it is once, few, many or a size class.

V gene: TRBV11-3
D gene: TRBD1
J gene: TRBJ1-2
clone size: once
CDR3 length: 14
CDR3 DNA: TGTGCCAGCAGCTTAGGCCAGGGGGGGTATGGCTACACCTTC
CDR3 protein: CASSLGQGGYGYTF

V gene: TRBV4-1
D gene: NA
J gene: TRBJ2-7
clone size: once
CDR3 length: 15
CDR3 DNA: TGCGCCAGCAGCCAAGACGGACCAGGGGACTACGAGCAGTACTTC
CDR3 protein: CASSQDGPGDYEQYF

V gene: TRBV28
D gene: NA
J gene: TRBJ1-1
clone size: NA
CDR3 length: 16
CDR3 DNA: TGTGCCAGCAGTTCCGGCTTAGGGGGAGGGAACACTGAAGCTTTCTTT
CDR3 protein: CASSSGLGGGNTEAFF

V gene: TRBV19
D gene: NA
J gene: TRBJ1-3
clone size: NA
CDR3 length: 11
CDR3 DNA: TGTGCCAGTATTCTTGGAAACACCATATATTTT
CDR3 protein: CASILGNTIYF

V gene: TRBV5-4
D gene: NA
J gene: TRBJ2-5
clone size: NA
CDR3 length: 12
CDR3 DNA: TGTGCCAGCAGCTCTAGGGCAGAGACCCAGTACTTC
CDR3 protein: CASSSRAETQYF

V gene: TRBV14
D gene: NA
J gene: TRBJ2-7
clone size: NA
CDR3 length: 14
CDR3 DNA: TGTGCCAGCAGTCCACGACTAGACTCCTACGAGCAGTACTTC
CDR3 protein: CASSPRLDSYEQYF

V gene: TRBV5-1
D gene: NA
J gene: TRBJ2-1
clone size: NA
CDR3 length: 18
CDR3 DNA: TGCGCCAGCAGCTTTTTGCCTAGTGGGACATCGGGATACAATGAGCAGTTCTTC
CDR3 protein: CASSFLPSGTSGYNEQFF

V gene: TRBV28
D gene: NA
J gene: TRBJ2-1
clone size: NA
CDR3 length: 15
CDR3 DNA: TGTGCCAGCAGTCCACAGGGATCACCCTACAATGAGCAGTTCTTC
CDR3 protein: CASSPQGSPYNEQFF

V gene: TRBV28
D gene: NA
J gene: TRBJ1-4
clone size: few
CDR3 length: 13
CDR3 DNA: TGTGCCAGCAGTGAAGGGTCTGATGAAAAACTGTTTTTT
CDR3 protein: CASSEGSDEKLFF

V gene: TRBV6-6
D gene: NA
J gene: TRBJ1-2
clone size: few
CDR3 length: 10
CDR3 DNA: TGTGCCAGCAGTCTCCAAGGCTACACCTTC
CDR3 protein: CASSLQGYTF

V gene: TRBV5-1
D gene: TRBD2
J gene: TRBJ2-1
clone size: NA
CDR3 length: 15
CDR3 DNA: TGCGCCAGCAGCGCGGGGACTAGCGGCCCCAATGAGCAGTTCTTC
CDR3 protein: CASSAGTSGPNEQFF

V gene: TRBV5-1
D gene: NA
J gene: TRBJ2-6
clone size: NA
CDR3 length: 18
CDR3 DNA: TGCGCCAGCAGCCCAAGGACAAGCGGCAGCTCTGGGGCCAACGTCCTGACTTTC
CDR3 protein: CASSPRTSGSSGANVLTF

V gene: TRBV28
D gene: TRBD1
J gene: TRBJ1-2
clone size: NA
CDR3 length: 12
CDR3 DNA: TGTGCCAGCAGTTTTGGGGGACAGGGTTACACCTTC
CDR3 protein: CASSFGGQGYTF

V gene: TRBV7-2
D gene: NA
J gene: TRBJ2-2
clone size: NA
CDR3 length: 16
CDR3 DNA: TGTGCCAGCAGCTTAGGCTCGGGAGTAAACACCGGGGAGCTGTTTTTT
CDR3 protein: CASSLGSGVNTGELFF

V gene: TRBV25-1
D gene: TRBD1
J gene: TRBJ2-5
clone size: NA
CDR3 length: 13
CDR3 DNA: TGTGCCACCAGCAGACAGGGAGTAGAGACCCAGTACTTC
CDR3 protein: CATSRQGVETQYF

V gene: TRBV19
D gene: NA
J gene: TRBJ1-1
clone size: NA
CDR3 length: 13
CDR3 DNA: TGTGCCAGTACCGGCAGGGGCGACACTGAAGCTTTCTTT
CDR3 protein: CASTGRGDTEAFF

V gene: TRBV7-9
D gene: NA
J gene: TRBJ1-1
clone size: NA
CDR3 length: 11
CDR3 DNA: TGTGCCAGCAGCGGGGGACCTGAAGCTTTCTTT
CDR3 protein: CASSGGPEAFF

V gene: TRBV5-6
D gene: NA
J gene: TRBJ1-4
clone size: NA
CDR3 length: 14
CDR3 DNA: TGTGCCAGCAGCCGTCGACAGCCTAATGAAAAACTGTTTTTT
CDR3 protein: CASSRRQPNEKLFF

V gene: TRBV5-6
D gene: NA
J gene: TRBJ2-5
clone size: NA
CDR3 length: 11
CDR3 DNA: TGTGCCAGCAGCTTATCAGAGACCCAGTACTTC
CDR3 protein: CASSLSETQYF

V gene: TRBV5-1
D gene: TRBD1
J gene: TRBJ1-4
clone size: NA
CDR3 length: 14
CDR3 DNA: TGCGCCAGCAGAGGACAGGGTGGTAATGAAAAACTGTTTTTT
CDR3 protein: CASRGQGGNEKLFF

V gene: TRBV6-1
D gene: TRBD1
J gene: TRBJ2-7
clone size: NA
CDR3 length: 14
CDR3 DNA: TGTGCCAGCAGTGCGGACAGGAGCTCCTACGAGCAGTACTTC
CDR3 protein: CASSADRSSYEQYF

V gene: TRBV18
D gene: TRBD2
J gene: TRBJ2-1
clone size: once
CDR3 length: 19
CDR3 DNA: TGTGCCAGCTCACCGGCCCTCACGAGCGGGAGGGGTAACGGAAATGAGCAGTTCTTC
CDR3 protein: CASSPALTSGRGNGNEQFF

V gene: TRBV6-5
D gene: NA
J gene: TRBJ1-5
clone size: NA
CDR3 length: 15
CDR3 DNA: TGTGCCAGCAGTTACTCGAGGGGGGAGAATCAGCCCCAGCATTTT
CDR3 protein: CASSYSRGENQPQHF

V gene: TRBV10-2
D gene: NA
J gene: TRBJ1-3
clone size: NA
CDR3 length: 14
CDR3 DNA: TGCGCCAGCGCCGGGTATCGCTCTGGAAACACCATATATTTT
CDR3 protein: CASAGYRSGNTIYF

V gene: TRBV7-2
D gene: NA
J gene: TRBJ1-1
clone size: NA
CDR3 length: 15
CDR3 DNA: TGTGCCAGCAGCTTCCGGGCCCAGGCCAGCACTGAAGCTTTCTTT
CDR3 protein: CASSFRAQASTEAFF

V gene: TRBV19
D gene: NA
J gene: TRBJ1-2
clone size: NA
CDR3 length: 17
CDR3 DNA: TGTGCCAGTAGTAGTCGTCTGGGGCAGGGGTTCGGCTATGGCTACACCTTC
CDR3 protein: CASSSRLGQGFGYGYTF

V gene: TRBV28
D gene: TRBD2
J gene: TRBJ2-1
clone size: NA
CDR3 length: 15
CDR3 DNA: TGTGCCAGCAGTTTAGGAACTAGCGGCTACAATGAGCAGTTCTTC
CDR3 protein: CASSLGTSGYNEQFF

V gene: TRBV19
D gene: NA
J gene: TRBJ2-2
clone size: NA
CDR3 length: 15
CDR3 DNA: TGTGCCAGTAGTATAGTATGGGACTCAACCGGGGAGCTGTTTTTT
CDR3 protein: CASSIVWDSTGELFF

V gene: TRBV19
D gene: TRBD2
J gene: TRBJ2-1
clone size: NA
CDR3 length: 15
CDR3 DNA: TGTGCCAGTAGTATATTGGCTAGCGGGAGTAATGAGCAGTTCTTC
CDR3 protein: CASSILASGSNEQFF

V gene: TRBV11-3
D gene: TRBD1
J gene: TRBJ2-5
clone size: NA
CDR3 length: 14
CDR3 DNA: TGTGCCAGCAGCGACAGGGAGTACCAAGAGACCCAGTACTTC
CDR3 protein: CASSDREYQETQYF

V gene: TRBV13
D gene: NA
J gene: TRBJ2-3
clone size: once
CDR3 length: 13
CDR3 DNA: TGTGCCAGCAGCTTGTCTAGCACAGATACGCAGTATTTT
CDR3 protein: CASSLSSTDTQYF

V gene: TRBV5-5
D gene: TRBD2
J gene: TRBJ2-5
clone size: NA
CDR3 length: 20
CDR3 DNA: TGTGCCAGCAGCATAAGACTAGCGGGAGGGAATTGGCCAAGGGAAGAGACCCAGTACTTC
CDR3 protein: CASSIRLAGGNWPREETQYF

V gene: TRBV5-5
D gene: TRBD1
J gene: TRBJ1-1
clone size: NA
CDR3 length: 15
CDR3 DNA: TGTGCCAGCAGCTCCTTCGGGACAGGGGGGACTGAAGCTTTCTTT
CDR3 protein: CASSSFGTGGTEAFF

V gene: TRBV19
D gene: TRBD1
J gene: TRBJ2-2
clone size: once
CDR3 length: 15
CDR3 DNA: TGTGCCAGTAGCCTGACAGGGACGAACACCGGGGAGCTGTTTTTT
CDR3 protein: CASSLTGTNTGELFF

V gene: TRBV4-1
D gene: NA
J gene: TRBJ2-3
clone size: NA
CDR3 length: 14
CDR3 DNA: TGCGCCAGCAGCCAAGACCTGCGCACAGATACGCAGTATTTT
CDR3 protein: CASSQDLRTDTQYF

V gene: TRBV11-2
D gene: NA
J gene: TRBJ2-4
clone size: NA
CDR3 length: 15
CDR3 DNA: TGTGCCAGCAGCTTAGTAGCGCTAGCCAAAAACATTCAGTACTTC
CDR3 protein: CASSLVALAKNIQYF

V gene: TRBV5-1
D gene: TRBD1
J gene: TRBJ1-1
clone size: NA
CDR3 length: 15
CDR3 DNA: TGCGCCAGCAGCCCCTCCCGGACAGGGAACGCTGAAGCTTTCTTT
CDR3 protein: CASSPSRTGNAEAFF

V gene: TRBV7-9
D gene: TRBD2
J gene: TRBJ2-7
clone size: NA
CDR3 length: 15
CDR3 DNA: TGTGCCAGCAGCTTCGCCGGGACTAGCGCTCCCAAGCAGTACTTC
CDR3 protein: CASSFAGTSAPKQYF

V gene: TRBV6-4
D gene: TRBD1
J gene: TRBJ2-2
clone size: NA
CDR3 length: 16
CDR3 DNA: TGTGCCAGCAGTACAACGTCGGGACAGGGATCCGGGGAGCTGTTTTTT
CDR3 protein: CASSTTSGQGSGELFF

V gene: TRBV7-9
D gene: TRBD2
J gene: TRBJ2-2
clone size: NA
CDR3 length: 15
CDR3 DNA: TGTGCCAGCAGCTTGTCTAGCGGTAACACCGGGGAGCTGTTTTTT
CDR3 protein: CASSLSSGNTGELFF

V gene: TRBV5-1
D gene: TRBD2
J gene: TRBJ2-3
clone size: NA
CDR3 length: 15
CDR3 DNA: TGCGCCAGCAGCAAAAGCGGGAGGGAGGCAGATACGCAGTATTTT
CDR3 protein: CASSKSGREADTQYF

V gene: TRBV5-8
D gene: TRBD1
J gene: TRBJ2-1
clone size: NA
CDR3 length: 13
CDR3 DNA: TGTGCCAGCAGCTGGGACAGCTACAATGAGCAGTTCTTC
CDR3 protein: CASSWDSYNEQFF

V gene: TRBV7-9
D gene: TRBD1
J gene: TRBJ2-5
clone size: NA
CDR3 length: 14
CDR3 DNA: TGTGCCAGCAGCTCGACAGGGAGAGGAGAGACCCAGTACTTC
CDR3 protein: CASSSTGRGETQYF

V gene: TRBV11-3
D gene: NA
J gene: TRBJ1-3
clone size: once
CDR3 length: 14
CDR3 DNA: TGTGCCAGCAGCTCAGGGACTTCGGTAAACACCATATATTTT
CDR3 protein: CASSSGTSVNTIYF

V gene: TRBV7-2
D gene: TRBD2
J gene: TRBJ2-7
clone size: NA
CDR3 length: 13
CDR3 DNA: TGTGCCAGCAGCCATACTAGCGGGAGCGAGCAGTACTTC
CDR3 protein: CASSHTSGSEQYF

V gene: TRBV5-1
D gene: NA
J gene: TRBJ2-5
clone size: NA
CDR3 length: 16
CDR3 DNA: TGCGCCAGCAGCCACGCCTCAAATACAGGGAGGGAGACCCAGTACTTC
CDR3 protein: CASSHASNTGRETQYF